This passage covers 16 T cell receptor beta chains from one sample sequenced in a study of CD8+ T cells in alopecia areata. The treatment here: oral pan-JAK inhibitor, 5-10 mg twice daily. cDNA serving as the sequencing template came from extracted, reverse transcribed RNA. Generated by immunoSEQ multiplex PCR, the TCRdb table keeps only in-frame clones and is missing some. The data hold some 180,000 clones, with approximately 50% observed a single time. The sample here was CD8+ T cells sorted from blood, taken around week 54, from a patient treated with tofacitinib. The receptor set was obtained from a human donor with alopecia areata.

This clone came up a few times. The sample carries other DNA sequences with the same CDR3. The genes are TRBV27 and TRBJ1-5; possible D gene TRBD1, 6 bases. There are 14 residues in the CDR3. In germline, CDR1 is MNHEY, CDR2 SMNVEV (reference sequence). V was trimmed by 6 bases and J by 7 bases, leaving 16 bases between them. In DNA form, the CDR3 reads TGTGCCAGCAGCTCTACAGGGTCGGGGCAGCCCCAGCATTTT. Translating gives CASSSTGSGQPQHF.

The J gene is TRBJ2-1, the V gene TRBV6-4; TRBD1 aligns across 7 bases. The trim removed 3 bases at V and 7 bases at J, leaving 9 bases unmatched. Germline V CDR1 and CDR2: MRHNA, SNTAGT. This CDR3 region has 15 residues. CDR3 DNA sequence: TGTGCCAGCAGTGAAGCCGGGACAGAGTGGAATGAGCAGTTCTTC. It yields the protein CASSEAGTEWNEQFF.

This clone showed up just a few times. The chain couples TRBV5-1 to TRBJ1-1; D call uncertain. Germline CDR1 and CDR2: SGHRS and YFSETQ. V was pared by 0 bases and J by 5 bases, with 11 bases between. This CDR3 spans 14 amino acids. As DNA, the CDR3 is TGCGCCAGCAGCTTGGGGTCTGGAGGAACTGAAGCTTTCTTT. Translation gives CASSLGSGGTEAFF.

The genes are TRBV18 and TRBJ1-4, with D hard to call. The germline gives CDR1 KGHSH, CDR2 LQKENI. This CDR3 contains 13 residues. V gave up 8 bases and J gave up 0 bases, with 7 bases separating them. The CDR3, as DNA: TGTGCCAGCCACGGGTCAACTAATGAAAAACTGTTTTTT. Translation gives CASHGSTNEKLFF.

The chain joins TRBV30 to TRBJ1-1; D is unresolved. V was cut by 0 bases and J by 1 base, with 6 bases left in between. The CDR3 is made up of 13 amino acids. The germline V gene has CDR1 GTSNPN and CDR2 SVGIG (reference sequence). CDR3 nucleotides: TGTGCCTGGAGTGTATGGACGAACACTGAAGCTTTCTTT. It codes for CAWSVWTNTEAFF.

This clone has more than one count but fewer than ten. The chain is built from TRBV4-3 and TRBJ1-4; no clear D. Germline V gene lookup returns CDR1 LGHNA and CDR2 YSLEER. V shed 0 bases and J shed 4 bases, with 3 bases lying between them. This CDR3 has 13 amino acids. The CDR3 DNA is TGCGCCAGCAGCCAAGATGGTAATGAAAAACTGTTTTTT. As protein: CASSQDGNEKLFF.

The gene calls are TRBV7-9 and TRBJ2-3, with a tentative D call TRBD1 (5 bases). The CDR3 consists of 14 residues. V lost 0 bases and J 5 bases, leaving 9 bases between the germline ends. Germline CDR1 SEHNR, CDR2 FQNEAQ (reference sequence). CDR3 protein: CASSLAGAEDTQYF. CDR3 sequence (DNA): TGTGCCAGCAGCTTAGCAGGGGCGGAAGATACGCAGTATTTT.

This clone was counted between two and nine times. V usage is TRBV4-1 and J usage is TRBJ2-4; no definite D call. The V end was cut by 5 bases, the J end by 1 base, with 6 bases between. Germline V lookup: CDR1 MGHRA, CDR2 YSYEKL. The CDR3 is 13 amino acids. CDR3 amino acids: CASSDTAKNIQYF. The DNA of the CDR3 is TGCGCCAGCAGCGACACGGCCAAAAACATTCAGTACTTC.

This sequence joins TRBV30 and TRBJ2-1; D not certain. The CDR3 is 11 amino acids. Germline CDR1 is GTSNPN and CDR2 is SVGIG (reference sequence). V was pared by 0 bases and J by 7 bases, with 4 bases between. As DNA, the CDR3 is TGTGCCTGGAGTGTACTGAATGAGCAGTTCTTC. Translating it yields CAWSVLNEQFF.

This clone was observed a few times. The rearrangement joins TRBV29-1 to TRBJ2-7; TRBD1 aligns across 9 bases. Germline values: CDR1 SQVTM, CDR2 ANQGSEA. The CDR3 loop spans 15 amino acids. Trimming at V came to 7 bases and at J to 3 bases, leaving 13 bases not matched to a gene. CDR3 region: CSERSRRTGDYEQYF. The CDR3 DNA reads as TGCAGCGAACGATCCCGGAGGACAGGGGACTACGAGCAGTACTTC.

This clone was counted a few times. The rearrangement uses TRBV5-1 and TRBJ2-3, with TRBD2 matching over 9 bases. Per germline, CDR1 SGHRS and CDR2 YFSETQ. CDR3 size: 15 residues. V dropped 4 bases and J dropped 2; count of bases not matched to a gene: 5. This chain's CDR3 is CASSQRGAYTDTQYF. CDR3 DNA: TGCGCCAGCAGCCAGCGGGGGGCATACACAGATACGCAGTATTTT.

The J gene is TRBJ2-7, the V gene TRBV19; TRBD2 matches at 7 bases. The CDR3 length is 15 residues. CDR1 and CDR2 from the germline V gene are LNHDA and SQIVND (reference sequence). V lost 6 bases to trimming and J lost 2 bases; unmatched junction nucleotides: 10. The CDR3 here is CASRAGLAETYEQYF. CDR3 sequence (DNA): TGTGCCAGTAGGGCCGGGCTAGCGGAGACCTACGAGCAGTACTTC.

This clone has a handful of counts. This rearrangement joins TRBV11-2 to TRBJ1-2; D not certain. CDR3 length: 11 residues. Germline V lookup: CDR1 SGHAT, CDR2 FQNNGV. The germline V and J ends were trimmed by 4 bases and 8 bases, with 8 bases remaining between them. CDR3 amino acids: CASSSGWGYTF. CDR3 DNA sequence: TGTGCCAGCAGCTCCGGTTGGGGCTACACCTTC.

This clone was recorded once. V is TRBV5-4 and J is TRBJ2-5; D may be TRBD1 (8 bases). The CDR3 sequence is 15 residues long. Between the trimmed V and J ends, which lost 2 bases and 5 bases, there was a span of 16 bases. Germline lookup yields CDR1 SGHNT and CDR2 YYREEE (reference sequence). The CDR3: CASSFPTGEGETQYF. The CDR3 nucleotides are TGTGCCAGCAGCTTCCCGACAGGGGAGGGGGAGACCCAGTACTTC. Drawing the rest from reference TRBV5-4 and TRBJ2-5, the complete variable domain is ETGVTQSPTHLIKTRGQQVTLRCSSQSGHNTVSWYQQALGQGPQFIFQYYREEENGRGNFPPRFSGLQFPNYSSELNVNALELDDSALYLCASSFPTGEGETQYFGPGTRLLVL.

The CDR3 sequence: CASRWGQGTDTQYF. CDR3 nucleotides: TGTGCCAGCAGATGGGGACAGGGCACAGATACGCAGTATTTT. The chain carries TRBV6-5 and TRBJ2-3, with 8 bases identical to TRBD1. V was pared by 6 bases and J by 1 base, with 3 bases of the junction left unmatched. From germline, CDR1 is MNHEY and CDR2 SVGAGI. The CDR3 runs to 14 residues.

The rearrangement joins TRBV7-8 to TRBJ2-7; a weak D match, TRBD2 (6 bases). V shed 4 bases and J shed 3 bases, with 13 bases lying between them. The CDR3 runs to 14 residues. Germline V CDR1 and CDR2: SGHVS, FQNEAQ. CDR3 nucleotide sequence: TGTGCCAGCAGCTCGGGGCCTAGCGACTACGAGCAGTACTTC. It encodes CASSSGPSDYEQYF.